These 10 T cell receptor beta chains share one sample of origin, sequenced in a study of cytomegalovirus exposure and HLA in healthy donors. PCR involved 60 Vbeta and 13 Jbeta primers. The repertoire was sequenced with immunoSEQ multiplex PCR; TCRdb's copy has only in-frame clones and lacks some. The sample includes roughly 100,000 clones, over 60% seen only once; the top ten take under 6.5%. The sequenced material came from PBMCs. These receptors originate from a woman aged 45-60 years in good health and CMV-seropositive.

The CDR3 spells CASSLGGTGVAHEQYF. The CDR3 DNA follows: TGCGCCAGCAGCTTGGGCGGGACAGGGGTGGCCCACGAGCAGTACTTC. V and J are TRBV5-1 and TRBJ2-7; 10 bases are a match to TRBD1. The CDR3 loop spans 16 amino acids. Germline trimming cut 0 bases from V and 5 bases from J; bases unmatched to any gene: 8. CDR1 and CDR2 (germline): SGHRS, YFSETQ.

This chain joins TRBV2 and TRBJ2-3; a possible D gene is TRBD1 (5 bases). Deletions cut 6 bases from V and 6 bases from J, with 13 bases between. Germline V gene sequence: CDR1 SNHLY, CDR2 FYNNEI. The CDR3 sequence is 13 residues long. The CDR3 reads CASRAGPGDTQYF. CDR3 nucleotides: TGTGCCAGCAGGGCTGGGCCAGGGGATACGCAGTATTTT.

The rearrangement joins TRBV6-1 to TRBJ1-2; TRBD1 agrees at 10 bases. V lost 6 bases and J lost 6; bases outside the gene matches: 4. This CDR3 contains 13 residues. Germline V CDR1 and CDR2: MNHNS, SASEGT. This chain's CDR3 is CASSPGQGHGYTF. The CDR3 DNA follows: TGTGCCAGCAGCCCGGGACAGGGGCATGGCTACACCTTC.

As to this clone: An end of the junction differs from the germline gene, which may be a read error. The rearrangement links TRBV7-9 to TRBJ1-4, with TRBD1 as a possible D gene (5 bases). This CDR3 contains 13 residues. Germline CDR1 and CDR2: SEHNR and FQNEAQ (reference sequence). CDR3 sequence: CSSSLETGEKLFF. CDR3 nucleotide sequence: TGTTCCAGCAGCTTAGAAACAGGTGAAAAACTGTTTTTT. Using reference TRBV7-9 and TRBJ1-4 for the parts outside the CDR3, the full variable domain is DTGVSQNPRHKITKRGQNVTFRCDPISEHNRLYWYRQTLGQGPEFLTYFQNEAQLEKSRLLSDRFSAERPKGSFSTLEIQRTEQGDSAMYLCSSSLETGEKLFFGSGTQLSVL.

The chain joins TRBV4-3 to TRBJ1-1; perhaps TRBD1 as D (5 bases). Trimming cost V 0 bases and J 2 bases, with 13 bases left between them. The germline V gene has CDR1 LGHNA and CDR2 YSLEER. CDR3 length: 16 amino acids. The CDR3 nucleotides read TGCGCCAGCAGCCAAGAGGGCCAGGGCGGAAACACTGAAGCTTTCTTT. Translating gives CASSQEGQGGNTEAFF.

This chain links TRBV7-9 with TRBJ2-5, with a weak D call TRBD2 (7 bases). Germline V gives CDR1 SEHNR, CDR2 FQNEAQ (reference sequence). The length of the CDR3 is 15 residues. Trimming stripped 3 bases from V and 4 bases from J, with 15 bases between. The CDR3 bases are TGTGCCAGCAGCTTCCCCCAAAGGGGGGGAGAGACCCAGTACTTC. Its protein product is CASSFPQRGGETQYF.

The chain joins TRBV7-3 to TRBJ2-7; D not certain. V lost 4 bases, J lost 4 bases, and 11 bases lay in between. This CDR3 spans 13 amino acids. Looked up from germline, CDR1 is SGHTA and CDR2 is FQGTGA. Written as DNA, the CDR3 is TGTGCCAGCAGCTATCTTCCTTCTTACGAGCAGTACTTC. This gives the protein CASSYLPSYEQYF.

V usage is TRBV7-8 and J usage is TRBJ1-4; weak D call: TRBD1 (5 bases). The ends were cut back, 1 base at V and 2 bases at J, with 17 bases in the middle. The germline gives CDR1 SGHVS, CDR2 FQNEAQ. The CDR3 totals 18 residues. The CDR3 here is CASSLGWRGRETNEKLFF. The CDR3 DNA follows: TGTGCCAGCAGCTTAGGGTGGAGGGGTCGGGAGACTAATGAAAAACTGTTTTTT. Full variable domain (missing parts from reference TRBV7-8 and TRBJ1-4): GAGVSQSPRYKVAKRGQDVALRCDPISGHVSLFWYQQALGQGPEFLTYFQNEAQLDKSGLPSDRFFAERPEGSVSTLKIQRTQQEDSAVYLCASSLGWRGRETNEKLFFGSGTQLSVL.

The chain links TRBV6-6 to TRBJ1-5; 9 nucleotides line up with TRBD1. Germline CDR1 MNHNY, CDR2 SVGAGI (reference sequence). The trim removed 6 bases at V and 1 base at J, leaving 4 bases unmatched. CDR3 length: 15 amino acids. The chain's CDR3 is CASRGTGKSNQPQHF. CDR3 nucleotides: TGTGCCAGCAGGGGGACAGGGAAGAGCAATCAGCCCCAGCATTTT.

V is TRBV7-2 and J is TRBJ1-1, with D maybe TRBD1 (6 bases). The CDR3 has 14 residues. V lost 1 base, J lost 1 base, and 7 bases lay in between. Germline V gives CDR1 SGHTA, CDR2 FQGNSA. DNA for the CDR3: TGTGCCAGCAGCTTAGGACAGGCGAACACTGAAGCTTTCTTT. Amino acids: CASSLGQANTEAFF.